This T cell receptor (beta chain) was captured by sequencing in a study of regulatory T cells in long-lasting Graves disease. Turning to the study itself: Over-5-year antithyroid drug use with positive TSH receptor antibodies defined persistent Graves' disease in the study. Study-wide results and caveats: Newly diagnosed Graves' patients had higher TCR diversity than persistent ones. Persistent disease was characterized by preferential usage of TRBV28, TRBJ1-2 and TRBJ2-5.

CDR3 regions were amplified by Arm-PCR using iRepertoire HTBI primers to build TCR beta libraries. TCRdb re-called the multiplex PCR reads with MiXCR, one entry per CDR3 protein. The sample records about 430,000 distinct CDR3 sequences, roughly a fifth being singletons. Trimming took 0 bases from V and 1 from J, leaving 5 bases between them. CDR3 length: 14 residues. Germline CDR1 is SGDLS and CDR2 is YYNGEE. Time point noted: persistent/refractory GD, antithyroid drugs over 5 years with positive TRAb. Researchers made the TCR library from RNA that was extracted from PBMCs. A roughly 10-milliliter sample of peripheral blood was drawn into EDTA tubes. Turning to this clonotype: The antigen is undetermined.

The chain has TRBV9 and TRBJ1-3; D is uncertain. This TCR was recovered from a female donor with Graves disease. The sample here was peripheral blood mononuclear cells (PBMCs), taken when the disease was refractory, from a patient treated with antithyroid drugs. CDR3 in amino acids: CASSVESSGNTIYF. In DNA, the CDR3 is TGTGCCAGCAGCGTAGAAAGTTCTGGAAACACCATATATTTT.